This T cell receptor (beta chain) originates from a study of blood T cell repertoires in COVID-19. Study information: The samples span acute and convalescent COVID-19 from the United States, Italy and Spain.

Participants came from 24 US areas, aged roughly 18 to 100 years. This table comes from immunoSEQ multiplex PCR, and its TCRdb copy is limited to in-frame clones, with some not included. The sample has 300,000 or so clones, about nine tenths seen once. This CDR3 is 14 amino acids long. From germline, CDR1 is SGHTA and CDR2 FQGTGA. Trimming removed 5 bases from V and 2 bases from J; junction bases left unmatched: 5. Sequenced: PBMCs or T cells enriched from blood (not recorded which). The chain couples TRBV7-3 to TRBJ2-7; 8 bases fit TRBD1. This clonotype originated in a woman in her twenties or thirties who had recovered from COVID-19. The CDR3 protein is CASSIGQGPYEQYF. The CDR3 DNA follows: TGTGCCAGCAGCATCGGACAGGGACCCTACGAGCAGTACTTC.